The subject of this entry is one T cell receptor (beta chain). This sample is drawn from a study of blood T cell repertoires in COVID-19. From germline, CDR1 is MNHEY and CDR2 SVGAGI. This CDR3 has 14 residues. V lost 6 bases to trimming and J lost 5 bases; unmatched junction nucleotides: 9. Repertoires were generated with immunoSEQ multiplex PCR, while TCRdb's copy carries only in-frame clones and drops some. The sample lists 45,000 or so clones, 75% to 85% seen once, with approximately 8.4% in the top ten. This TCR came from a man of 80 years or more in a cohort sampled during active COVID-19. The chain combines TRBV6-5 with TRBJ2-7, with TRBD1 matching over 8 bases. The sequenced sample was peripheral blood. The CDR3 is CASSSPSGGHEQYF. DNA for the CDR3: TGTGCCAGCAGCTCCCCCTCAGGGGGCCACGAGCAGTACTTC.